Detailed here is one T cell receptor beta chain. The authors' processing: Amplification of reference gene primers provided the estimated nucleated cell counts. Clones were sequenced by immunoSEQ multiplex PCR, and TCRdb holds only the in-frame ones, with some missing. The V and J calls and clone size were taken over from that table, and D and trimming were inferred from the DNA. The sample lists about 400,000 clones, approximately 86% occurring once. This entry belongs to a study of blood T cell repertoires in COVID-19. Study details: In each case, the material was cDNA or gDNA derived from T cells, B-cell-depleted T cells, or PBMCs.

Germline V gene data show CDR1 as PRHDT and CDR2 as FYEKMQ (reference sequence). Trimming took 4 bases from V and 5 from J, leaving 12 bases between them. The CDR3 totals 13 residues. Participant age was roughly 18 to 90 years, and participants resided in 24 US areas. The chain couples TRBV13 to TRBJ2-7; weak D call: TRBD1 (6 bases). Sequencing used PBMCs or T cells enriched from blood (not recorded which). This receptor was taken from a woman aged 40 to 50 with acute COVID-19. Here the CDR3 reads CASSCDRSHEQYF. Written as DNA, the CDR3 is TGTGCCAGCAGCTGCGACAGGTCCCACGAGCAGTACTTC. Supplemented by reference TRBV13 and TRBJ2-7, the full variable domain reads AAGVIQSPRHLIKEKRETATLKCYPIPRHDTVYWYQQGPGQDPQFLISFYEKMQSDKGSIPDRFSAQQFSDYHSELNMSSLELGDSALYFCASSCDRSHEQYFGPGTRLTVT.